The 25 T cell receptor beta chains reported below all come from one sample, sequenced in a study of T cell responses to AZD1222 COVID-19 vaccine. Clones were read by immunoSEQ multiplex PCR, and TCRdb kept only the in-frame ones, dropping some. The repertoire consists of 95,000 to 120,000 clones, with about 86% occurring once and the leading ten covering around 3.2%. The source material was peripheral blood, sampled on day 0 of AZD1222 vaccination. These TCRs come from an adult in good health.

The chain recombines TRBV12-3 or TRBV12-4 with TRBJ1-6, with 10 bases lining up with TRBD1. The V gene end was trimmed by 5 bases and the J gene end by 12 bases; junction bases not matched to a gene: 4. This CDR3 region has 13 residues. The CDR3 region is CASSGDRGEPLHF. As DNA, the CDR3 is TGTGCCAGCAGTGGGGACAGGGGTGAACCCCTCCACTTT.

The V call is TRBV5-1, the J call TRBJ2-2, with D perhaps TRBD2 (6 bases). V was clipped by 4 bases and J by 1 base, with 11 bases between them. Germline V gene data show CDR1 as SGHRS and CDR2 as YFSETQ. The CDR3 contains 15 residues. The CDR3 region is CASSAGGENTGELFF. The CDR3 region has the DNA TGCGCCAGCAGCGCCGGAGGGGAGAACACCGGGGAGCTGTTTTTT.

This chain uses TRBV28 with TRBJ1-5; TRBD1 might be the D (5 bases). Deletions cut 1 base from V and 6 bases from J, with 10 bases between. CDR3 size: 14 residues. Per the germline V gene, CDR1 is MDHEN and CDR2 is SYDVKM. The CDR3 region is CASSLLGAAQPQHF. The DNA for the CDR3 is TGTGCCAGCAGTTTATTAGGGGCGGCTCAGCCCCAGCATTTT. Variable domain in full (rest from reference TRBV28 and TRBJ1-5): DVKVTQSSRYLVKRTGEKVFLECVQDMDHENMFWYRQDPGLGLRLIYFSYDVKMKEKGDIPEGYSVSREKKERFSLILESASTNQTSMYLCASSLLGAAQPQHFGDGTRLSIL.

The V and J genes are TRBV19 and TRBJ1-5; 9 bases align to TRBD1. CDR1 and CDR2 (germline): LNHDA, SQIVND (reference sequence). There are 15 residues in the CDR3. Trimming cost V 7 bases and J 3 bases; bases outside gene matches: 7. The chain's CDR3 is CASTQGQGPNQPQHF. In DNA, the CDR3 is TGTGCCAGTACCCAGGGACAGGGCCCCAATCAGCCCCAGCATTTT. Supplemented by reference TRBV19 and TRBJ1-5, the full variable domain reads DGGITQSPKYLFRKEGQNVTLSCEQNLNHDAMYWYRQDPGQGLRLIYYSQIVNDFQKGDIAEGYSVSREKKESFPLTVTSAQKNPTAFYLCASTQGQGPNQPQHFGDGTRLSIL.

The V and J genes are TRBV5-6 and TRBJ2-5; D possibly matches TRBD1 or TRBD2 (5 bases each). Germline V gene data show CDR1 as SGHDT and CDR2 as YYEEEE. The CDR3 is 11 residues long. V was clipped by 5 bases and J by 6 bases, with 8 bases between them. The DNA of the CDR3 is TGTGCCAGCAGTTGGGGACAGACCCAGTACTTC. Translating gives CASSWGQTQYF.

V is TRBV11-2 and J is TRBJ2-1, with D unclear. This CDR3 contains 14 residues. V was pared by 5 bases and J by 3 bases, with 11 bases between. Germline V gene sequence: CDR1 SGHAT, CDR2 FQNNGV. The CDR3 spells CASSPETYYNEQFF. Here the CDR3 DNA reads TGTGCCAGCAGCCCCGAGACCTACTACAATGAGCAGTTCTTC.

The genes are TRBV5-4 and TRBJ1-2; no clear D. Deletions cut 3 bases from V and 7 bases from J, with 16 bases between. In germline, CDR1 is SGHNT, CDR2 YYREEE (reference sequence). CDR3 length: 14 residues. The CDR3 reads CASSYTTQAVGYTF. The CDR3 DNA is TGTGCCAGCAGCTACACGACCCAGGCGGTTGGCTACACCTTC.

This clone was found once. The CDR3 DNA is TGCGCCAGCAGCATCACAGCTACTGGGGCCAACGTCCTGACTTTC. It encodes CASSITATGANVLTF. This chain uses TRBV5-1 with TRBJ2-6; D gene ambiguous. This CDR3 comprises 15 residues. From germline, CDR1 is SGHRS and CDR2 YFSETQ. With 4 bases removed from V and 2 bases from J, the gap between germline ends came to 10 bases.

This clone was counted once. Other DNA sequences of this sample code for an identical CDR3. The chain links TRBV5-1 to TRBJ1-1, with no clear D. Trimming pared 0 bases from V and 1 base from J, leaving 7 bases between. CDR3 length: 14 residues. Germline CDR1 SGHRS, CDR2 YFSETQ. The CDR3 loop is CASSLVGGNTEAFF. CDR3 bases: TGCGCCAGCAGCTTGGTAGGCGGGAACACTGAAGCTTTCTTT.

V gene TRBV10-3 combines with J gene TRBJ1-1, with 9 bases matching TRBD1. The CDR3 runs to 14 residues. Germline CDR1 is ENHRY and CDR2 is SYGVKD. The junction had 3 bases not matched to a gene; V was cut back by 6 bases and J by 1 base. CDR3 sequence (DNA): TGTGCCATCAGCATGGACAGGGGGAACACTGAAGCTTTCTTT. Translating gives CAISMDRGNTEAFF.

There are a few counts of this clone. The genes are TRBV5-1 and TRBJ2-6; D possibly corresponds to TRBD2 (5 bases). Germline values: CDR1 SGHRS, CDR2 YFSETQ. Trimming took 4 bases from V and 4 from J, leaving 9 bases between them. This CDR3 region has 14 residues. In DNA, the CDR3 is TGCGCCAGCAGCCTTAAGCGGGGGGCCAACGTCCTGACTTTC. It codes for CASSLKRGANVLTF.

CDR3 sequence reads: CASSVDTTYGYTF. The CDR3 region has the DNA TGTGCCAGCAGCGTTGACACGACCTATGGCTACACCTTC. The V and J genes are TRBV5-4 and TRBJ1-2; no clear D gene. V was trimmed by 4 bases and J by 4 bases, leaving 11 bases between them. CDR1 and CDR2 from the germline V gene are SGHNT and YYREEE (reference sequence). This CDR3 has 13 residues.

V usage is TRBV5-6 and J usage is TRBJ2-1; D possibly corresponds to TRBD1 (6 bases). Trimming left V 3 bases short and J 5 bases short, with 18 bases between. Germline V lookup: CDR1 SGHDT, CDR2 YYEEEE. This CDR3 region has 16 residues. In nucleotides, the CDR3 is TGTGCCAGCAGCTCCTATGGAAGGGGGTCCCACAATGAGCAGTTCTTC. Encoded protein: CASSSYGRGSHNEQFF.

This clone turned up a few times. The gene calls are TRBV11-3 and TRBJ2-2; D tentatively fits TRBD1 or TRBD2 (5 bases each). Germline V gene data show CDR1 as SGHNT and CDR2 as YENEEA. V was cut by 8 bases and J by 8 bases, with 18 bases left in between. The CDR3 is made up of 14 amino acids. The CDR3 nucleotides read TGTGCCAGCCGGGGCAGGGCGGAATCTGGGGAGCTGTTTTTT. Protein product: CASRGRAESGELFF.

The DNA for the CDR3 is TGTGCCACCAGCAGAGGGACAGCCGGGGGGAACATTCAGTACTTC. It is translated as CATSRGTAGGNIQYF. V gene TRBV15 combines with J gene TRBJ2-4; D is perhaps TRBD2 (7 bases). The germline V gene encodes CDR1 LNHNV and CDR2 YYDKDF (reference sequence). This CDR3 has 15 residues. The ends were cut back, 1 base at V and 7 bases at J, with 14 bases in the middle.

The chain employs TRBV12-3 or TRBV12-4 and TRBJ2-7, with TRBD1 matching 8 bases. Unmatched junction bases numbered 2, after V lost 5 bases and J lost 5 bases. This CDR3 is 12 amino acids long. CDR3 protein: CASSLRGHEQYF. The CDR3 DNA reads TGTGCCAGCAGTCTCAGGGGGCACGAGCAGTACTTC.

This clone has just one count. This sequence joins TRBV19 and TRBJ1-2, with 7 bases fitting TRBD1. Trimming took 0 bases from V and 8 from J; bases not matched to a gene: 6. Germline loops: CDR1 LNHDA, CDR2 SQIVND (reference sequence). The CDR3 spans 14 residues. CDR3 loop: CASSIDGTAGGYTF. In DNA form, the CDR3 reads TGTGCCAGTAGTATAGACGGGACAGCGGGAGGCTACACCTTC.

The sample holds a few counts of this clone. V usage is TRBV6-5 and J usage is TRBJ1-6; TRBD1 matches 8 bases. This CDR3 has 14 amino acids. Germline assignment: CDR1 MNHEY and CDR2 SVGAGI. Trimming removed 7 bases from V and 7 bases from J; junction bases left unmatched: 6. The CDR3 spells CASTLDRGNSPLHF. CDR3 sequence (DNA): TGTGCCAGCACTCTAGACAGGGGAAATTCACCCCTCCACTTT.

The chain combines TRBV29-1 with TRBJ1-1; TRBD1 is a possible D gene (5 bases). The CDR3 consists of 14 residues. V gave up 7 bases and J gave up 1 base, with 16 bases separating them. Per the germline V gene, CDR1 is SQVTM and CDR2 is ANQGSEA. The CDR3 region is CSARTGLRNTEAFF. DNA for the CDR3: TGCAGCGCCCGAACGGGACTCAGGAACACTGAAGCTTTCTTT.

The genes are TRBV4-3 and TRBJ1-1; D may be TRBD1 (6 bases). This CDR3 spans 15 amino acids. The V gene's germline CDR1 is LGHNA and CDR2 YSLEER. V lost 1 base, J lost 4 bases, and 13 bases lay in between. CDR3 sequence (DNA): TGCGCCAGCAGCCAAGGGTCAGGGGCAACCACTGAAGCTTTCTTT. Protein: CASSQGSGATTEAFF.

The chain joins TRBV29-1 to TRBJ1-1, with a weak D call TRBD1 (6 bases). Trimming cost V 4 bases and J 4 bases, with 13 bases left between them. The CDR3 loop spans 13 amino acids. CDR1 is SQVTM and CDR2 is ANQGSEA in the germline V gene. Here the CDR3 DNA reads TGCAGCGTTGTAAGCAGGGGAGGCACTGAAGCTTTCTTT. Translation gives CSVVSRGGTEAFF.

This chain connects TRBV7-9 to TRBJ1-6, with D tentatively TRBD1 (6 bases). V lost 4 bases, J lost 13 bases, and 11 bases lay in between. The CDR3 has 12 amino acids. CDR1 is SEHNR, CDR2 FQNEAQ, per germline (reference sequence). CDR3 DNA sequence: TGTGCCAGCAGCTCCGAGGGGGGCCCCCTCCACTTT. As protein: CASSSEGGPLHF. Filled out from reference TRBV7-9 and TRBJ1-6, the complete variable domain reads DTGVSQNPRHKITKRGQNVTFRCDPISEHNRLYWYRQTLGQGPEFLTYFQNEAQLEKSRLLSDRFSAERPKGSFSTLEIQRTEQGDSAMYLCASSSEGGPLHFGNGTRLTVT.

The chain uses TRBV18 and TRBJ1-5; maybe TRBD1 (5 bases). Trimming took 6 bases from V and 6 from J, leaving 15 bases between them. The CDR3 covers 14 residues. Germline V CDR1 and CDR2: KGHSH, LQKENI. The CDR3 region has the DNA TGTGCCAGCTCGGGGGTGGCGGAAGGTCAGCCCCAGCATTTT. This gives the protein CASSGVAEGQPQHF. Full variable domain (remainder filled in from reference TRBV18 and TRBJ1-5): NAGVMQNPRHLVRRRGQEARLRCSPMKGHSHVYWYRQLPEEGLKFMVYLQKENIIDESGMPKERFSAEFPKEGPSILRIQQVVRGDSAAYFCASSGVAEGQPQHFGDGTRLSIL.

This CDR3 reads CASSLTRPRGLSYNEQFF. CDR3 in DNA: TGTGCCAGCAGCTTAACGAGGCCCAGGGGGCTCTCCTACAATGAGCAGTTCTTC. The chain is built from TRBV7-6 and TRBJ2-1; 8 positions agree with TRBD1. Germline-derived CDR1 and CDR2 are SGHVS and FNYEAQ. This CDR3 spans 18 amino acids. Trimming cost V 2 bases and J 0 bases; bases outside gene matches: 9.

The rearrangement links TRBV28 to TRBJ1-1, with a possible D match to TRBD1 (6 bases). The V gene's germline CDR1 is MDHEN and CDR2 SYDVKM. Trimming left V 8 bases short and J 3 bases short, with 22 bases between. This CDR3 comprises 16 residues. DNA for the CDR3: TGTGCCAGCGCCGAGGGGGGGTTCCGAACGGACACTGAAGCTTTCTTT. It translates to CASAEGGFRTDTEAFF.